The rows below give T cell receptor beta chains drawn from one sample of a study of blood T cell repertoires in COVID-19. Repertoires were generated with immunoSEQ multiplex PCR, while TCRdb's copy carries only in-frame clones and drops some. The table includes 200,000 to 250,000 clones, 75% to 90% detected once. The sample was PBMCs or T cells enriched from blood (not recorded which). The source of these receptors is a woman between 25 and 40 years old who had been exposed to COVID-19. CDR3s include the opening cysteine and the closing phenylalanine or tryptophan. Fields, in order: D gene, clone size, V gene, J gene, CDR3 DNA, CDR3 protein. The D gene is left open where the match is weak. Size is stated for part of the rows, as once, few or many counts, or as a class when the clone is expanded.

>TRBD1|.|TRBV5-1|TRBJ2-5
TGCGCCAGCAGCATACGGACAGGGGGTACGGAGACCCAGTACTTC
CASSIRTGGTETQYF
>TRBD1|.|TRBV9|TRBJ2-6
TGTGCCAGCAGCGGTAAGGGGACAGCATTCTCTGGGGCCAACGTCCTGACTTTC
CASSGKGTAFSGANVLTF
>TRBD1|.|TRBV18|TRBJ1-1
TGTGCCAGCTCACCACCTTCCGGGACAGATGAAGCTTTCTTT
CASSPPSGTDEAFF
>TRBD1|.|TRBV7-3|TRBJ1-1
TGTGCCAGCAGCACCGGGACAGGGAACACTGAAGCTTTCTTT
CASSTGTGNTEAFF
>TRBD1|.|TRBV5-1|TRBJ1-1
TGCGCCAGCAGCTGGACGGGACAGTCAAATGGTGAAGCTTTCTTT
CASSWTGQSNGEAFF
>.|.|TRBV6-5|TRBJ1-6
TGTGCCAGCAGTTATCGTAGGGGTGATTCACCCCTCCACTTT
CASSYRRGDSPLHF
>.|.|TRBV9|TRBJ2-5
TGTGCCAGCAGCGTAGATGCTACCTTACGATTTGGGACCCAGTACTTC
CASSVDATLRFGTQYF
>.|.|TRBV12-5|TRBJ1-2
TGTGCTAGTGGTTTGGAGAGGGCAGGTGGAAGCTATGGCTACACCTTC
CASGLERAGGSYGYTF
>.|.|TRBV13|TRBJ2-3
TGTGCCAGCAGCTTAGGATCGGCGGGCACAGATACGCAGTATTTT
CASSLGSAGTDTQYF
>TRBD1|.|TRBV4-1|TRBJ1-3
TGCGCCAGCAGCCAAGGGGGACAGGGGGCTTTCACCTATAACTCTGGAAACACCATATATTTT
CASSQGGQGAFTYNSGNTIYF
>.|.|TRBV6-1|TRBJ1-6
TGTGCCAGCAGTGAACGACAGCCTTTTGGTTCACCCCTCCACTTT
CASSERQPFGSPLHF
>.|.|TRBV14|TRBJ1-1
TGTGCCAGCAGCCAAGATTGGGCGGGGGTAGCTTTCTTT
CASSQDWAGVAFF
>TRBD1|.|TRBV10-3|TRBJ2-7
TGTGCCATCAGTGAGCAGGGGGCCAAGGACGAGCAGTACTTC
CAISEQGAKDEQYF
>.|.|TRBV7-9|TRBJ2-3
TGTGCCAGCAGCCTAGGACTTGGGACAGATACGCAGTATTTT
CASSLGLGTDTQYF
>.|.|TRBV7-8|TRBJ2-4
TGTGCCAGCAGCCCAAGCATCTGGCGGGTCGTTCTAGCCAAAAACATTCAGTACTTC
CASSPSIWRVVLAKNIQYF
>TRBD1|.|TRBV5-5|TRBJ1-5
TGTGCCAGCAGCTTGCAGGGGGAAGTACAGCCCCAGCATTTT
CASSLQGEVQPQHF
>TRBD2|.|TRBV5-1|TRBJ2-1
TGCGCCAGCAGCTCCAGCGGGGGGGCGTCCAATGAGCAGTTCTTC
CASSSSGGASNEQFF
>.|.|TRBV5-5|TRBJ1-5
TGTGCCAGCAGCTTGGAGCGGATTAGCAATCAGCCCCAGCATTTT
CASSLERISNQPQHF
>TRBD1|.|TRBV30|TRBJ1-1
TGTGCCTGGACCCTCGGGGCAGGGGGCACTGAAGCTTTCTTT
CAWTLGAGGTEAFF
>TRBD2|.|TRBV11-2|TRBJ2-1
TGTGCCAGCAGCTCTACTAGCGGGGGATACAATGAGCAGTTCTTC
CASSSTSGGYNEQFF
>TRBD1|.|TRBV2|TRBJ1-2
TGTGCCAGCAGCCGAACACAGGGGGCGGGCTATGGCTACACCTTC
CASSRTQGAGYGYTF
>.|.|TRBV28|TRBJ2-3
TGTGCCAGCAGTTTACCAGAATTCACAGATACGCAGTATTTT
CASSLPEFTDTQYF
>TRBD1|once|TRBV3-1/TRBV3-2|TRBJ2-2
TGTGCCAGCAGCAAACAGGGGGCGAATACCGGGGAGCTGTTTTTT
CASSKQGANTGELFF
>.|.|TRBV24-1|TRBJ2-6
TGTGCCACCAGTGATTTGGATCCGTGGCTCTCTGGGGCCAACGTCCTGACTTTC
CATSDLDPWLSGANVLTF
>.|few|TRBV11-2|TRBJ1-2
TGTGCCAGCAGCTTATATACAGGGAATACTGGCTACACCTTC
CASSLYTGNTGYTF
>TRBD1|.|TRBV5-1|TRBJ1-3
TGCGCCAGCAGCCCGGGACAGGGGACTGGAAACACCATATATTTT
CASSPGQGTGNTIYF
>.|once|TRBV27|TRBJ1-2
TGTGCCAGCAGTTTATCGAAGATTGGCCGCTCCGGCTACACCTTC
CASSLSKIGRSGYTF